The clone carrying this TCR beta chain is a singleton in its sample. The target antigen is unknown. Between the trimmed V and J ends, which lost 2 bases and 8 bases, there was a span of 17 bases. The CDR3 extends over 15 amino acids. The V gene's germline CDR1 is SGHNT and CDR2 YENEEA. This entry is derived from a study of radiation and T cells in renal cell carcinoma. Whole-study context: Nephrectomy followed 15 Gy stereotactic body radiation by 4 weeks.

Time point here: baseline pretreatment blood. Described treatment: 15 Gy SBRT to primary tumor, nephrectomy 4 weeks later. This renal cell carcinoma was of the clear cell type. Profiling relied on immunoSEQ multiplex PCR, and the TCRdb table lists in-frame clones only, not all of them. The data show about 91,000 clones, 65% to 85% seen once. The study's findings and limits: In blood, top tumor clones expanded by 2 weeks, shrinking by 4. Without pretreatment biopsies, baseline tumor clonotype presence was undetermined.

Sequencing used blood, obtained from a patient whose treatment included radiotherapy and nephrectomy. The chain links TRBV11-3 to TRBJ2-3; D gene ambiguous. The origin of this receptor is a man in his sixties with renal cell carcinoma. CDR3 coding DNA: TGTGCCAGCAGCTTAACCTTAAGCGAGATAGGTACGCAGTATTTT. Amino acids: CASSLTLSEIGTQYF. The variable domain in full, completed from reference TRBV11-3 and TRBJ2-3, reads EAGVVQSPRYKIIEKKQPVAFWCNPISGHNTLYWYLQNLGQGPELLIRYENEEAVDDSQLPKDRFSAERLKGVDSTLKIQPAELGDSAVYLCASSLTLSEIGTQYFGPGTRLTVL.